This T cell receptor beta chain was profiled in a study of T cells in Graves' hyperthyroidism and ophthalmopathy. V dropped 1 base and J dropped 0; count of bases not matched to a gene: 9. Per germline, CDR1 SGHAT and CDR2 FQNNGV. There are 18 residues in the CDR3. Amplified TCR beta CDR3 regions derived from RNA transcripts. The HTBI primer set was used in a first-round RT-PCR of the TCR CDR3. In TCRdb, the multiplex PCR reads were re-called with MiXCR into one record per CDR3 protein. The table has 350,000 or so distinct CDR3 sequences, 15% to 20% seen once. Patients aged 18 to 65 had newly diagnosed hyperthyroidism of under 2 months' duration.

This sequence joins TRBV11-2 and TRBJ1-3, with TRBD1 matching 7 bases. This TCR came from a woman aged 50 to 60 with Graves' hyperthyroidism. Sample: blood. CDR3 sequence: CASSLAPGQLPSGNTIYF. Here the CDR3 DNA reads TGTGCCAGCAGCTTAGCCCCGGGACAGCTCCCCTCTGGAAACACCATATATTTT.